These 27 T cell receptor beta chains originate from one sample sequenced in a study of blood T cells in healthy people across ages. Combining a sample-barcoded 5' primer with a J-beta primer mix, a second PCR ran for roughly 7 to 11 cycles. TCRdb used MiXCR to reprocess the 5' RACE reads, holding one entry per CDR3 protein. The sample lists roughly 1.9 million distinct CDR3 sequences, about 39% seen once, with under 25% in the top ten. Sequenced material: blood. These receptors were taken from a human donor in good health.

CDR3 bases: TGCGCCAGCAGCTTGGACTCTGTAGGGACAGGGTTTTACAATGAGCAGTTCTTC. As protein: CASSLDSVGTGFYNEQFF. The gene calls are TRBV5-1 and TRBJ2-1; TRBD1 matches 9 bases. CDR1 and CDR2 from the germline V gene are SGHRS and YFSETQ. With 0 bases clipped from V and 4 bases from J, the junction kept 11 bases outside the gene matches. There are 18 residues in the CDR3.

CDR3 sequence reads: CASSPSSGGACYEQFF. CDR3 in DNA: TGTGCCAGCAGCCCTTCTAGCGGGGGGGCTTGCTATGAGCAGTTCTTC. The rearrangement uses TRBV12-3 or TRBV12-4 and TRBJ2-1, with 12 bases identical to TRBD2. The ends lost 6 bases at V and 8 bases at J; junction bases unmatched: 11. CDR3 length equals 16 residues.

The sample holds a few counts of this clonotype. J is TRBJ2-1 and V is TRBV7-2; tentatively, D is TRBD1 (5 bases). The CDR3 is 16 residues long. Germline loops: CDR1 SGHTA, CDR2 FQGNSA. The ends were cut back, 1 base at V and 4 bases at J, with 14 bases in the middle. This CDR3 reads CASSLGRQLGYNEQFF. In DNA, the CDR3 is TGTGCCAGCAGCTTAGGTCGACAGTTGGGTTACAATGAGCAGTTCTTC.

A few counts support this clonotype. This chain links TRBV5-6 with TRBJ2-3; the D gene is possibly TRBD2 (6 bases). This CDR3 has 13 residues. Per the germline V gene, CDR1 is SGHDT and CDR2 is YYEEEE. V shed 4 bases and J shed 6 bases, with 12 bases lying between them. This chain's CDR3 is CASSPAGWDTQYF. For the CDR3, the DNA is TGTGCCAGCAGCCCTGCGGGGTGGGATACGCAGTATTTT.

The gene calls are TRBV7-2 and TRBJ2-7; maybe TRBD2 (5 bases). The CDR3 length is 18 residues. V lost 1 base, J lost 2 bases, and 21 bases lay in between. Germline CDR1 SGHTA, CDR2 FQGNSA. The CDR3 sequence: CASSLVEGSLLATYEQYF. The DNA of the CDR3 is TGTGCCAGCAGCTTAGTTGAGGGCAGCCTTCTCGCTACCTACGAGCAGTACTTC.

V gene TRBV2 combines with J gene TRBJ1-3; D remains unclear. The CDR3 is 12 residues long. Germline values: CDR1 SNHLY, CDR2 FYNNEI. The ends were cut back, 6 bases at V and 9 bases at J, with 12 bases in the middle. The CDR3: CASSTQFGTIYF. The CDR3 nucleotides are TGTGCCAGCAGCACCCAGTTTGGCACCATATATTTT.

The chain couples TRBV12-3 or TRBV12-4 to TRBJ2-1; TRBD2 matches at 7 bases. CDR3 size: 15 residues. Trimming removed 5 bases from V and 7 bases from J; junction bases left unmatched: 11. CDR3: CASSPRLAGLNEQFF. The DNA for the CDR3 is TGTGCCAGCAGTCCTAGACTAGCAGGGTTGAATGAGCAGTTCTTC.

The V call is TRBV29-1, the J call TRBJ2-7; D not certain. V dropped 5 bases and J dropped 1 base, with 9 bases sitting between them. The CDR3 has 12 amino acids. Germline V gene data show CDR1 as SQVTM and CDR2 as ANQGSEA. The CDR3, as DNA: TGCAGCGTTATTCCCAGTTCCTACGAGCAGTACTTC. This sequence encodes CSVIPSSYEQYF.

At least ten counts were recorded for this clonotype. CDR3 loop: CSARDGTGGNYEQYF. In DNA form, the CDR3 reads TGCAGTGCTAGAGATGGGACAGGGGGCAACTACGAGCAGTACTTC. The rearrangement uses TRBV20-1 and TRBJ2-7; the match to TRBD1 covers 12 bases. The CDR3 consists of 15 residues. The ends lost 0 bases at V and 3 bases at J; junction bases unmatched: 3. Germline-derived CDR1 and CDR2 are DFQATT and SNEGSKA (reference sequence).

The chain has TRBV7-9 and TRBJ1-4; D ambiguous. Germline lookup yields CDR1 SEHNR and CDR2 FQNEAQ (reference sequence). The CDR3 length is 15 residues. V dropped 5 bases and J dropped 8 bases, with 18 bases sitting between them. The CDR3 loop reads CASSPSPEEEEKLFF. As DNA, the CDR3 is TGTGCCAGCAGCCCCAGTCCCGAGGAGGAGGAAAAACTGTTTTTT.

In this sample, this clonotype turned up many times. The chain carries TRBV4-3 and TRBJ1-2; no reliable D call. CDR1 is LGHNA and CDR2 is YSLEER in the germline V gene. V lost 1 base to trimming and J lost 5 bases, with 11 bases between them. The CDR3 is 14 amino acids. The CDR3 region has the DNA TGCGCCAGCAGCCAAGCTGTGGCAGGATATGGCTACACCTTC. It yields the protein CASSQAVAGYGYTF.

A few counts support this clonotype. V gene TRBV30 combines with J gene TRBJ2-7, with D perhaps TRBD1 or TRBD2 (5 bases each). In germline, CDR1 is GTSNPN, CDR2 SVGIG (reference sequence). V dropped 4 bases and J dropped 3 bases, with 13 bases sitting between them. The CDR3 runs 13 residues. CDR3 residues: CAWMDTRDYEQYF. CDR3 coding DNA: TGTGCCTGGATGGACACGAGGGACTACGAGCAGTACTTC.

This clonotype was picked up a small number of times. This chain connects TRBV7-2 to TRBJ2-7; 10 nucleotides match TRBD2. CDR1 and CDR2 (germline): SGHTA, FQGNSA. This CDR3 has 15 residues. The trim removed 6 bases at V and 7 bases at J, leaving 12 bases unmatched. The CDR3 sequence is CASSPDSGGVGEQYF. DNA for the CDR3: TGTGCCAGCAGTCCCGACAGCGGGGGGGTTGGTGAGCAGTACTTC. Looking up the rest from reference TRBV7-2 and TRBJ2-7 gives the full variable domain: GAGVSQSPSNKVTEKGKDVELRCDPISGHTALYWYRQSLGQGLEFLIYFQGNSAPDKSGLPSDRFSAERTGGSVSTLTIQRTQQEDSAVYLCASSPDSGGVGEQYFGPGTRLTVT.

The chain uses TRBV7-8 and TRBJ2-2; TRBD1 matches 10 bases. V was clipped by 1 base and J by 5 bases; unmatched bases: 4. The CDR3 has 16 residues. CDR1 and CDR2 from the germline V gene are SGHVS and FQNEAQ. The CDR3 loop reads CASSLEGQGGTGELFF. The CDR3 DNA sequence: TGTGCCAGCAGCTTAGAAGGACAGGGGGGAACCGGGGAGCTGTTTTTT.

This clonotype turned up a few times. V gene TRBV12-3 or TRBV12-4 combines with J gene TRBJ1-2, with a possible D match to TRBD1 (5 bases). CDR3 length: 14 amino acids. Trimming took off 3 bases at V and 7 bases at J, with 15 bases between the two ends. The CDR3 here is CASSFWQGGSGYTF. The DNA of the CDR3 is TGTGCCAGCAGTTTCTGGCAGGGAGGTAGTGGCTACACCTTC.

The J gene is TRBJ2-1, the V gene TRBV5-5; 12 bases are shared with TRBD2. The junction had 7 bases not matched to a gene; V was cut back by 3 bases and J by 0 bases. Germline V gene sequence: CDR1 SGHKS, CDR2 YYEKEE (reference sequence). The CDR3 spans 18 residues. CDR3 protein: CASSSRLAGANSYNEQFF. The CDR3 nucleotides read TGTGCCAGCAGCTCTAGACTAGCGGGGGCAAACTCCTACAATGAGCAGTTCTTC.

CDR3 in DNA: TGCAGCGTTGATCCTAGGTCGGCCGGGGAGCTGTTTTTT. It translates to CSVDPRSAGELFF. This rearrangement joins TRBV29-1 to TRBJ2-2; D unclear. The CDR3 has 13 residues. Germline loops: CDR1 SQVTM, CDR2 ANQGSEA. V gave up 3 bases and J gave up 6 bases, with 11 bases separating them.

The V and J genes are TRBV4-2 and TRBJ1-5; D ambiguous. Germline lookup yields CDR1 LGHNA and CDR2 YNFKEQ. CDR3 size: 12 residues. The V end was cut by 6 bases, the J end by 5 bases, with 8 bases between. CDR3 loop: CASRERHQPQHF. The DNA for the CDR3 is TGTGCCAGCAGGGAGAGGCATCAGCCCCAGCATTTT.

V is TRBV7-2 and J is TRBJ2-5, with D possibly TRBD2 on 6 matching bases. Germline CDR1 reads SGHTA; CDR2 reads FQGNSA. The CDR3 is made up of 16 amino acids. Trimming took off 3 bases at V and 4 bases at J, with 18 bases between the two ends. This chain's CDR3 is CASSFPAWGERETQYF. CDR3 nucleotide sequence: TGTGCCAGCAGCTTTCCCGCTTGGGGGGAGCGAGAGACCCAGTACTTC. The full variable domain, with the rest looked up from reference TRBV7-2 and TRBJ2-5, is GAGVSQSPSNKVTEKGKDVELRCDPISGHTALYWYRQSLGQGLEFLIYFQGNSAPDKSGLPSDRFSAERTGGSVSTLTIQRTQQEDSAVYLCASSFPAWGERETQYFGPGTRLLVL.

This clonotype was counted a few times. CDR3: CASSLAAAGANVLTF. CDR3 nucleotide sequence: TGCGCCAGCAGCTTGGCCGCGGCTGGGGCCAACGTCCTGACTTTC. The V and J genes are TRBV5-1 and TRBJ2-6; D call uncertain. The germline V and J ends were trimmed by 0 bases and 2 bases, with 6 bases remaining between them. Looked up from germline, CDR1 is SGHRS and CDR2 is YFSETQ. The CDR3 has 15 amino acids.

The chain has TRBV29-1 and TRBJ1-1; the D is unclear. With 6 bases removed from V and 4 bases from J, the gap between germline ends came to 9 bases. The CDR3 length is 11 residues. Germline lookup yields CDR1 SQVTM and CDR2 ANQGSEA. This CDR3 is CSVRSSTEAFF. The CDR3 DNA reads as TGCAGCGTCCGGTCCAGCACTGAAGCTTTCTTT. The variable domain in full, with the rest retrieved from reference TRBV29-1 and TRBJ1-1, is SAVISQKPSRDICQRGTSLTIQCQVDSQVTMMFWYRQQPGQSLTLIATANQGSEATYESGFVIDKFPISRPNLTFSTLTVSNMSPEDSSIYLCSVRSSTEAFFGQGTRLTVV.

The V call is TRBV6-6, the J call TRBJ2-1; D possibly corresponds to TRBD1 (5 bases). CDR3 length: 14 residues. V was pared by 4 bases and J by 7 bases, with 14 bases between. Germline V lookup: CDR1 MNHNY, CDR2 SVGAGI (reference sequence). In DNA, the CDR3 is TGTGCCAGCAGTTCAGGGAATCAAAGAAATGAGCAGTTCTTC. Translation: CASSSGNQRNEQFF.

CDR3: CANDSDRGTSANTGELFF. CDR3 nucleotide sequence: TGTGCCAACGACTCGGACCGGGGGACCTCCGCGAACACCGGGGAGCTGTTTTTT. V usage is TRBV27 and J usage is TRBJ2-2; D perhaps matches TRBD2 (6 bases). CDR1 is MNHEY, CDR2 SMNVEV, per germline (reference sequence). The CDR3 runs 18 residues. Trimming took 10 bases from V and 0 from J, leaving 24 bases between them.

This clonotype was picked up a small number of times. The chain links TRBV7-4 to TRBJ2-7; D remains ambiguous. The germline CDR1 and CDR2 sequences are SGHVT and SQSDAQ. The CDR3 totals 12 residues. Trimming left V 1 base short and J 5 bases short, with 6 bases between. CDR3 loop: CASSLVTHEQYF. CDR3 coding DNA: TGTGCCAGCAGCTTAGTAACCCACGAGCAGTACTTC.

This chain links TRBV20-1 with TRBJ2-1; D remains unclear. The CDR3 runs 14 residues. Germline CDR1 DFQATT, CDR2 SNEGSKA (reference sequence). V lost 1 base, J lost 10 bases, and 17 bases lay in between. Here the CDR3 DNA reads TGCAGTGCTAGAGTATGGGTAACTACCGACGAGCAGTTCTTC. This encodes CSARVWVTTDEQFF.

The genes are TRBV7-3 and TRBJ2-1, with D unclear. The V gene lost 5 bases and the J gene lost 5 bases, with 10 bases spanning the gap. The CDR3 has 13 amino acids. Germline assignment: CDR1 SGHTA and CDR2 FQGTGA. The CDR3, as DNA: TGTGCCAGCAGCATGGGCCCTAACAATGAGCAGTTCTTC. Protein product: CASSMGPNNEQFF.

The chain recombines TRBV2 with TRBJ2-6; 8 bases are a match to TRBD1. The length of the CDR3 is 17 residues. Germline trimming cut 7 bases from V and 1 base from J; bases unmatched to any gene: 9. Germline loops: CDR1 SNHLY, CDR2 FYNNEI. The CDR3, as DNA: TGTGCCAGCATTGATCGAGACAGGGGATCTGGGGCCAACGTCCTGACTTTC. Encoded protein: CASIDRDRGSGANVLTF.